A single sample gave rise to the 20 T cell receptor beta chains below, sequenced in a study of cytomegalovirus exposure and HLA in healthy donors. Vbeta (60) and Jbeta (13) primers were used in the PCR. Libraries were prepared by immunoSEQ multiplex PCR; TCRdb keeps only in-frame clonotypes and omits some of them. The sample carries 200,000 to 250,000 clones, approximately 79% recorded once. Specimen: PBMCs. These receptors originate from a man aged 50 to 60 in good health and CMV-seronegative.

The rearrangement uses TRBV6-5 and TRBJ1-3; 7 bases match TRBD1. The length of the CDR3 is 16 residues. Germline CDR1 is MNHEY and CDR2 is SVGAGI. The J segment lost 2 bases and the V segment lost 2 bases, leaving 6 bases of the junction unmatched. CDR3 loop: CASSYLTQGAGNTIYF. The CDR3 DNA sequence: TGTGCCAGCAGTTACCTAACCCAGGGGGCTGGAAACACCATATATTTT.

CDR3 residues: CASGLVRRGRSQPQHF. As DNA, the CDR3 is TGTGCTAGTGGTTTGGTACGCAGGGGGCGAAGTCAGCCCCAGCATTTT. The J gene is TRBJ1-5, the V gene TRBV12-5; 8 nucleotides match TRBD1. The V gene end was trimmed by 0 bases and the J gene end by 6 bases; junction bases not matched to a gene: 7. Germline CDR1 is LGHNT and CDR2 is FRNRAP. This CDR3 has 16 amino acids. The complete variable domain, with remaining parts taken from reference TRBV12-5 and TRBJ1-5, reads DARVTQTPRHKVTEMGQEVTMRCQPILGHNTVFWYRQTMMQGLELLAYFRNRAPLDDSGMPKDRFSAEMPDATLATLKIQPSEPRDSAVYFCASGLVRRGRSQPQHFGDGTRLSIL.

This clone was recorded once. The genes are TRBV7-3 and TRBJ2-2; TRBD2 matches at 7 bases. The CDR3 runs 17 residues. Germline V gene lookup returns CDR1 SGHTA and CDR2 FQGTGA. Trimming at V came to 4 bases and at J to 6 bases, leaving 14 bases not matched to a gene. The chain's CDR3 is CASSSPLSAGASGELFF. CDR3 nucleotide sequence: TGTGCCAGCAGCTCCCCATTATCGGCGGGAGCTTCCGGGGAGCTGTTTTTT.

V usage is TRBV28 and J usage is TRBJ1-2; D perhaps matches TRBD1 (6 bases). V lost 6 bases, J lost 0 bases, and 14 bases lay in between. The CDR3 totals 15 residues. In germline, CDR1 is MDHEN, CDR2 SYDVKM. CDR3 in amino acids: CASRPGGATNYGYTF. DNA of the CDR3: TGTGCCAGCAGACCTGGGGGGGCTACTAACTATGGCTACACCTTC.

The chain recombines TRBV29-1 with TRBJ1-3; 7 bases match TRBD1. Germline CDR1 is SQVTM and CDR2 is ANQGSEA. J gave up 2 bases and V 6 bases, and 1 base lay outside the gene matches. This CDR3 comprises 12 residues. The CDR3 is CSVRGAGNTIYF. The CDR3, as DNA: TGCAGCGTCAGGGGGGCTGGAAACACCATATATTTT.

This chain uses TRBV18 with TRBJ1-4; no clear D gene. The germline gives CDR1 KGHSH, CDR2 LQKENI. Trimming took off 4 bases at V and 3 bases at J, with 15 bases between the two ends. The length of the CDR3 is 16 residues. Here the CDR3 DNA reads TGTGCCAGCTCACTAAACGAGGGAGCCTCTAATGAAAAACTGTTTTTT. Amino acid sequence: CASSLNEGASNEKLFF. The full variable domain, with the rest looked up from reference TRBV18 and TRBJ1-4, is NAGVMQNPRHLVRRRGQEARLRCSPMKGHSHVYWYRQLPEEGLKFMVYLQKENIIDESGMPKERFSAEFPKEGPSILRIQQVVRGDSAAYFCASSLNEGASNEKLFFGSGTQLSVL.

DNA of the CDR3: TGTGCCAGCAGTTTGATCACTAATCAGCCCCAGCATTTT. It codes for CASSLITNQPQHF. The V gene is TRBV27, the J gene TRBJ1-5; D is ambiguous. The germline V gene has CDR1 MNHEY and CDR2 SMNVEV (reference sequence). CDR3 length: 13 amino acids. V was trimmed by 3 bases and J by 4 bases, leaving 7 bases between them.

The chain links TRBV30 to TRBJ1-2; 7 bases fit TRBD1. This CDR3 has 12 residues. Losses at the gene ends were 7 bases for V and 2 bases for J; bases not matched to a gene: 4. Germline CDR1 reads GTSNPN; CDR2 reads SVGIG (reference sequence). The DNA for the CDR3 is TGTGCCTTAGGACAGGAAAACTATGGCTACACCTTC. Protein sequence: CALGQENYGYTF.

This clone was detected once. V gene TRBV5-1 combines with J gene TRBJ2-7; weak D call: TRBD2 (5 bases). V lost 1 base and J lost 5, with 10 bases in between. Germline V gene sequence: CDR1 SGHRS, CDR2 YFSETQ. The CDR3 length is 13 residues. This chain's CDR3 is CASSLSSFNEQYF. CDR3 bases: TGCGCCAGCAGCTTGTCTAGCTTCAACGAGCAGTACTTC. The variable domain in full, with the rest retrieved from reference TRBV5-1 and TRBJ2-7, is KAGVTQTPRYLIKTRGQQVTLSCSPISGHRSVSWYQQTPGQGLQFLFEYFSETQRNKGNFPGRFSGRQFSNSRSEMNVSTLELGDSALYLCASSLSSFNEQYFGPGTRLTVT.

The chain joins TRBV2 to TRBJ2-7; 8 bases map to TRBD2. V lost 11 bases to trimming and J lost 1 base; unmatched junction nucleotides: 7. This CDR3 contains 13 residues. Germline CDR1 and CDR2: SNHLY and FYNNEI. CDR3 loop: CAGHAGGSYEQYF. The CDR3 nucleotides are TGTGCCGGCCACGCGGGAGGATCCTACGAGCAGTACTTC.

The chain employs TRBV10-3 and TRBJ2-3; 9 bases agree with TRBD2. The germline V gene has CDR1 ENHRY and CDR2 SYGVKD. Trimming removed 4 bases from V and 3 bases from J; junction bases left unmatched: 5. The CDR3 is 15 residues long. Written as DNA, the CDR3 is TGTGCCATCAGTGCCATACTAGCGGGTACAGATACGCAGTATTTT. Amino acids: CAISAILAGTDTQYF.

This CDR3 is CASSPRTEAFF. The CDR3 region has the DNA TGTGCCAGCAGCCCGAGAACTGAAGCTTTCTTT. V usage is TRBV7-9 and J usage is TRBJ1-1, with unresolved D. The length of the CDR3 is 11 residues. V was pared by 5 bases and J by 5 bases, with 6 bases between. The germline gives CDR1 SEHNR, CDR2 FQNEAQ (reference sequence).

The chain is built from TRBV28 and TRBJ2-7; 7 bases are shared with TRBD2. This CDR3 region has 14 residues. The V segment lost 4 bases and the J segment 1 base; nucleotides outside the gene matches: 4. The germline V gene encodes CDR1 MDHEN and CDR2 SYDVKM. In DNA, the CDR3 is TGTGCCAGCAGTTCTGGTAGCGGGTCCTACGAGCAGTACTTC. Amino acid sequence: CASSSGSGSYEQYF.

V gene TRBV12-5 combines with J gene TRBJ2-1, with 8 bases fitting TRBD1. Germline assignment: CDR1 LGHNT and CDR2 FRNRAP. This CDR3 region has 14 residues. The ends lost 6 bases at V and 8 bases at J; junction bases unmatched: 9. CDR3 DNA: TGTGCTAGTGGGTCAGGGGGCCCGGTACATGAGCAGTTCTTC. This gives the protein CASGSGGPVHEQFF.

This chain connects TRBV7-9 to TRBJ2-2; TRBD2 aligns across 8 bases. CDR1 SEHNR and CDR2 FQNEAQ come from the germline V gene (reference sequence). Trimming cost V 4 bases and J 6 bases; bases outside gene matches: 10. CDR3 length equals 16 residues. The CDR3 sequence is CASSSGSGKGPGELFF. The CDR3 DNA reads TGTGCCAGCAGCTCGGGTAGCGGGAAAGGTCCCGGGGAGCTGTTTTTT.

The genes are TRBV25-1 and TRBJ2-5; D possibly corresponds to TRBD2 (5 bases). Germline V gene lookup returns CDR1 MGHDK and CDR2 SYGVNS. Between the trimmed V and J ends, which lost 4 bases and 5 bases, there was a span of 8 bases. This CDR3 region has 12 residues. In DNA form, the CDR3 reads TGTGCCAGCAGTGGAACGGGGGAGACCCAGTACTTC. It is translated as CASSGTGETQYF.

About this clone itself: The same CDR3 is also encoded by other DNA sequences in this sample. The chain recombines TRBV28 with TRBJ1-2; 8 positions match TRBD1. The CDR3 loop spans 13 amino acids. V lost 2 bases to trimming and J lost 4 bases; unmatched junction nucleotides: 0. CDR1 and CDR2 from the germline V gene are MDHEN and SYDVKM. The CDR3 DNA follows: TGTGCCAGCAGTTTAACAGGGGGCTATGGCTACACCTTC. Protein: CASSLTGGYGYTF.

The chain uses TRBV28 and TRBJ1-5; 8 positions agree with TRBD1. CDR1 and CDR2 from the germline V gene are MDHEN and SYDVKM. V shed 7 bases, J shed 1 base, and the junction held 12 bases outside the gene matches. The CDR3 is 17 residues long. The CDR3 coding sequence is TGTGCCAGCACTTCGAGAGGGACAGGCGTAAGCAATCAGCCCCAGCATTTT. It specifies CASTSRGTGVSNQPQHF.

V is TRBV4-1 and J is TRBJ2-3; 7 bases fit TRBD2. V shed 2 bases and J 2 bases; nucleotides not matched to a gene: 7. There are 16 residues in the CDR3. Germline CDR1 reads MGHRA; CDR2 reads YSYEKL. CDR3 coding DNA: TGCGCCAGCAGCCAAAAAAGGGGAGGGGACACAGATACGCAGTATTTT. Protein product: CASSQKRGGDTDTQYF.

The chain recombines TRBV19 with TRBJ2-5, with D perhaps matching TRBD2 (5 bases). CDR1 is LNHDA and CDR2 is SQIVND in the germline V gene (reference sequence). This CDR3 region has 15 residues. V was cut by 4 bases and J by 10 bases, with 22 bases left in between. This CDR3 reads CASSTPLGSVQDQYF. CDR3 bases: TGTGCCAGTAGTACCCCCCTTGGTAGCGTCCAGGACCAGTACTTC.